This TCR beta chain was retrieved from a study of type 1 and type 2 diabetes patients. Study context: Across the study, about 19,000,000 paired-end reads were produced.

Amplification started from genomic DNA. Multiplex PCR with 30 forward and 13 reverse primers amplified the TCR beta CDR3. Each CDR3 protein is one row after TCRdb ran MiXCR on the multiplex PCR reads. The data contain 250,000 or so distinct CDR3 sequences, approximately 45% of them singletons. Per germline, CDR1 GTSNPN and CDR2 SVGIG (reference sequence). CDR3 length equals 14 residues. The V end lost 1 base, the J end lost 2 bases, and 9 bases lay between the germline ends. This clonotype was picked up a small number of times. The chain is built from TRBV30 and TRBJ2-1; the D gene is possibly TRBD2 (6 bases). The sample consisted of peripheral blood mononuclear cells (PBMCs). This sequence originates from a young man with type 2 diabetes. The CDR3 DNA is TGTGCCTGGAGTGATAGCGGCACCTACAATGAGCAGTTCTTC. Encoded protein: CAWSDSGTYNEQFF.